These 4 T cell receptor beta chains share one sample of origin, sequenced in a study of graft-versus-host responses after intestinal transplantation. Sequencing was performed with immunoSEQ multiplex PCR; in TCRdb, only in-frame clones are kept and a portion is missing. This table holds 95,000 to 150,000 clones, about 95% found once. These receptors have no known antigen. Sequenced here: unstimulated CD8+ T cells sorted from spleen or lymph node cells, sampled before intestinal transplant. The receptors were gathered from a human donor who received an intestinal transplant.

The genes are TRBV28 and TRBJ2-7, with D hard to call. The CDR3 is made up of 14 amino acids. V lost 5 bases, J lost 2 bases, and 13 bases lay in between. The V gene's germline CDR1 is MDHEN and CDR2 SYDVKM. The CDR3 spells CASSPPGFTYEQYF. The CDR3 nucleotides read TGTGCCAGCAGTCCCCCAGGATTTACCTACGAGCAGTACTTC. Combining the CDR3 with reference TRBV28 and TRBJ2-7 gives the whole variable domain DVKVTQSSRYLVKRTGEKVFLECVQDMDHENMFWYRQDPGLGLRLIYFSYDVKMKEKGDIPEGYSVSREKKERFSLILESASTNQTSMYLCASSPPGFTYEQYFGPGTRLTVT.

The V and J genes are TRBV4-3 and TRBJ2-7, with TRBD1 identical over 7 bases. The CDR3 runs to 15 residues. Germline-derived CDR1 and CDR2 are LGHNA and YSLEER. V dropped 0 bases and J dropped 2; count of bases not matched to a gene: 4. The CDR3 DNA reads as TGCGCCAGCAGCCAAGACAGGACAGGACCCTACGAGCAGTACTTC. This translates into CASSQDRTGPYEQYF.

V usage is TRBV10-2 and J usage is TRBJ1-5; a possible D gene is TRBD1 (5 bases). Looked up from germline, CDR1 is WSHSY and CDR2 is SAAADI. CDR3 length equals 15 residues. The V end lost 0 bases, the J end lost 1 base, and 7 bases lay between the germline ends. For the CDR3, the DNA is TGCGCCAGCAGTGAGTCCCAGGGAAGCAATCAGCCCCAGCATTTT. As protein: CASSESQGSNQPQHF.

The chain couples TRBV28 to TRBJ2-5, with 8 nucleotides matching TRBD1. The CDR3 extends over 16 amino acids. Trimming removed 2 bases from V and 2 bases from J; junction bases left unmatched: 7. Germline CDR1 is MDHEN and CDR2 is SYDVKM. In nucleotides, the CDR3 is TGTGCCAGCAGTTTACCCGGCAGGGGGCGGCAAGAGACCCAGTACTTC. Its protein is CASSLPGRGRQETQYF.